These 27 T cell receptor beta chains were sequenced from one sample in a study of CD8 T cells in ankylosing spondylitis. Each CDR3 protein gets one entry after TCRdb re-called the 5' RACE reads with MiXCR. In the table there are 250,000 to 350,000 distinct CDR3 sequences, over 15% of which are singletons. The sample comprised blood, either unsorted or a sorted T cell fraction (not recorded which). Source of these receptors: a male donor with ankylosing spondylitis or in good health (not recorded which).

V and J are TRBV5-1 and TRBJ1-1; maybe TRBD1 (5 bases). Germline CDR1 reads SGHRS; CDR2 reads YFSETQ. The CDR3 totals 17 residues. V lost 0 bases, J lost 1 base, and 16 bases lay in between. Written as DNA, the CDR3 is TGCGCCAGCAGCTTGGGATGGGACTTCATTACGAACACTGAAGCTTTCTTT. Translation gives CASSLGWDFITNTEAFF. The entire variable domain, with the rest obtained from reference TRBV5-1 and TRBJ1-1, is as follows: KAGVTQTPRYLIKTRGQQVTLSCSPISGHRSVSWYQQTPGQGLQFLFEYFSETQRNKGNFPGRFSGRQFSNSRSEMNVSTLELGDSALYLCASSLGWDFITNTEAFFGQGTRLTVV.

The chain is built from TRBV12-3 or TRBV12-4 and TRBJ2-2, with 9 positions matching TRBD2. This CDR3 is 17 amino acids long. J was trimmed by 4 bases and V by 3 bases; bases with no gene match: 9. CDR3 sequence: CASSLTGGRASTGELFF. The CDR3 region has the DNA TGTGCCAGCAGTTTGACGGGCGGGAGGGCGAGCACCGGGGAGCTGTTTTTT.

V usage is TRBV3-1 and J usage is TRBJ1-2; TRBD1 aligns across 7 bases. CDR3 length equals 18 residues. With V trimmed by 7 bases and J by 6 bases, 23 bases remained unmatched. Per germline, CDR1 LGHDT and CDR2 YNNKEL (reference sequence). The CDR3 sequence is CASNSRARGLRSGDGYTF. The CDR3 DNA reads TGTGCCAGCAACTCAAGGGCAAGGGGGCTCCGCTCTGGCGATGGCTACACCTTC. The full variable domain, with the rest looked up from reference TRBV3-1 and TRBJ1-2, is DTAVSQTPKYLVTQMGNDKSIKCEQNLGHDTMYWYKQDSKKFLKIMFSYNNKELIINETVPNRFSPKSPDKAHLNLHINSLELGDSAVYFCASNSRARGLRSGDGYTFGSGTRLTVV.

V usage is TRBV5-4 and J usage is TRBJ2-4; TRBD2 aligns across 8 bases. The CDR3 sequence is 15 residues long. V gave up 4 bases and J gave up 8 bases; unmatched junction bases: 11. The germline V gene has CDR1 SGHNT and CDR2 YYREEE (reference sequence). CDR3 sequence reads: CASSQLAEGGDIQYF. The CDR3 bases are TGTGCCAGCAGCCAACTAGCGGAAGGGGGGGACATTCAGTACTTC.

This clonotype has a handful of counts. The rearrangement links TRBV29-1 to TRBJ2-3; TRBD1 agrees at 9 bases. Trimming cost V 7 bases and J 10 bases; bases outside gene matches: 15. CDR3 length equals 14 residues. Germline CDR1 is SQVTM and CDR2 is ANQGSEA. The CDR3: CSAYRDRAKVAQYF. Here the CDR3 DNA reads TGCAGCGCGTACCGGGACAGGGCCAAGGTTGCGCAGTATTTT.

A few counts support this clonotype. CDR3 protein: CASSLVATGGADTQYF. The CDR3 DNA reads as TGTGCCAGCAGCTTAGTCGCGACAGGGGGCGCAGATACGCAGTATTTT. The chain joins TRBV7-2 to TRBJ2-3; TRBD1 matches at 10 bases. The CDR3 runs to 16 residues. The germline CDR1 and CDR2 sequences are SGHTA and FQGNSA. J lost 4 bases, V lost 1 base, and 5 bases had no gene match.

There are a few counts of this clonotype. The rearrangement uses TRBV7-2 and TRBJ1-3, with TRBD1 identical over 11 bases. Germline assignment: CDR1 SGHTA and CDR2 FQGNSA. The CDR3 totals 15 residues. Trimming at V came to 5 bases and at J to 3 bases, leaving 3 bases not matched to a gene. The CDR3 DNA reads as TGTGCCAGCAGCCTAGGGACAGGGGGTGGAAACACCATATATTTT. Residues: CASSLGTGGGNTIYF.

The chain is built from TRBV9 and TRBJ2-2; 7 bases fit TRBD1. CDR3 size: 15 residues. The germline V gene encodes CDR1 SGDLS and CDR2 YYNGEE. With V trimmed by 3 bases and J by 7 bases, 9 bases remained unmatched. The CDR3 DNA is TGTGCCAGCAGCGAAAGAGGGGGCCATAACGGGGAGCTGTTTTTT. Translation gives CASSERGGHNGELFF.

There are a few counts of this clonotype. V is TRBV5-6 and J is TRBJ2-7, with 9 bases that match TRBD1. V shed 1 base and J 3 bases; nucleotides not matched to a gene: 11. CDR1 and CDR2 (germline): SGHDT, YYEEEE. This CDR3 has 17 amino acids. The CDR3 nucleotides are TGTGCCAGCAGCTTGCAACAGGGGGCGCGTTCCTACTACGAGCAGTACGTC. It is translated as CASSLQQGARSYYEQYV.

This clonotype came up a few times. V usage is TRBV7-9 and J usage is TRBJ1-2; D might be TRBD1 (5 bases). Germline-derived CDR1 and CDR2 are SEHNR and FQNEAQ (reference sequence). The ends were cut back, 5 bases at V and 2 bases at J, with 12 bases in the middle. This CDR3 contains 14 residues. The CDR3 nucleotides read TGTGCCAGCAGCGCAGGGACCGAGAACTATGGCTACACCTTC. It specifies CASSAGTENYGYTF.

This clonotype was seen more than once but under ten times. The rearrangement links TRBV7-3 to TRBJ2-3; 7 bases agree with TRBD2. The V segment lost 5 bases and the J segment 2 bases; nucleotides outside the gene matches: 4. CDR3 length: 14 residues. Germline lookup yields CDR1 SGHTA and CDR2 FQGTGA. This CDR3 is CASSATSATDTQYF. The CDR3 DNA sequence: TGTGCCAGCAGCGCCACTAGCGCCACAGATACGCAGTATTTT.

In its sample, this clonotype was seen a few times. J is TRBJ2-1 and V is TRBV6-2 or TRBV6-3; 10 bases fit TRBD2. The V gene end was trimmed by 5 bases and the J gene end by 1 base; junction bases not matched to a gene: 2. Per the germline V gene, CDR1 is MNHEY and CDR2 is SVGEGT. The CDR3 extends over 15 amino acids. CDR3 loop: CASSSGGASYNEQFF. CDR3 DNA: TGTGCCAGCAGTAGCGGGGGGGCGTCCTACAATGAGCAGTTCTTC.

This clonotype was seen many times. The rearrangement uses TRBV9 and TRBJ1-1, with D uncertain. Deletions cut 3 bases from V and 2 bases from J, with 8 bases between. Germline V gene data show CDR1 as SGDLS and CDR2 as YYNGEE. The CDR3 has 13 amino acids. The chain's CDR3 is CASSAAGNTEAFF. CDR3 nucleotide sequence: TGTGCCAGCAGCGCCGCAGGAAACACTGAAGCTTTCTTT.

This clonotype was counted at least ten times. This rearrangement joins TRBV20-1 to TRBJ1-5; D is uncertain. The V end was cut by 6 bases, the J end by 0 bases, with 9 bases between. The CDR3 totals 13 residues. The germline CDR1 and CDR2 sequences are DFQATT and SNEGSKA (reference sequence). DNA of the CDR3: TGCAGTGCGGAACCGTATAGCAATCAGCCCCAGCATTTT. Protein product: CSAEPYSNQPQHF.

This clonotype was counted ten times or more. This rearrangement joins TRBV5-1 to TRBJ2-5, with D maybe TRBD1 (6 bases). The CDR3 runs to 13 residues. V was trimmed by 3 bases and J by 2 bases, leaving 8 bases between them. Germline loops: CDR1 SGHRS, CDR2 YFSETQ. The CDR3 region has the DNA TGCGCCAGCAGCTCCGGACAGCAAGAGACCCAGTACTTC. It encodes CASSSGQQETQYF.

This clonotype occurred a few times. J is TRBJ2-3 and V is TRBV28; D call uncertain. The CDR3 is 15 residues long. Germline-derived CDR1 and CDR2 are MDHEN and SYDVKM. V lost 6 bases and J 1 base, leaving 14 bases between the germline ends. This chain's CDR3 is CASSLGGTGTDTQYF. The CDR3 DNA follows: TGTGCCAGCAGCTTAGGTGGAACAGGCACAGATACGCAGTATTTT.

The CDR3 loop is CASTYVAGPDTQYF. CDR3 nucleotide sequence: TGTGCCAGCACGTACGTAGCGGGTCCAGATACGCAGTATTTT. The chain uses TRBV7-2 and TRBJ2-3; 7 nucleotides line up with TRBD2. CDR1 SGHTA and CDR2 FQGNSA come from the germline V gene. The CDR3 consists of 14 residues. The V gene end was trimmed by 7 bases and the J gene end by 4 bases; junction bases not matched to a gene: 8.

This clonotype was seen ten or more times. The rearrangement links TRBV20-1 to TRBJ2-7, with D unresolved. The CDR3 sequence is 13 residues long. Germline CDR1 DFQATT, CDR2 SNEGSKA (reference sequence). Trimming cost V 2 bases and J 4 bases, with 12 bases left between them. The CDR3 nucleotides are TGCAGTGCTAGAACCCCTGGAAAATACGAGCAGTACGTC. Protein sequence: CSARTPGKYEQYV.

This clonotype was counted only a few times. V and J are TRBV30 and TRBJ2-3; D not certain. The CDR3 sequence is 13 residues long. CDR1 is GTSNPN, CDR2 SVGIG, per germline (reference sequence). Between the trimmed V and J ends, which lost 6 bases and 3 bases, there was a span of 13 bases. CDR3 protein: CACPGAFTDTQYF. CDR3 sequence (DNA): TGTGCCTGCCCCGGAGCTTTTACAGATACGCAGTATTTT.

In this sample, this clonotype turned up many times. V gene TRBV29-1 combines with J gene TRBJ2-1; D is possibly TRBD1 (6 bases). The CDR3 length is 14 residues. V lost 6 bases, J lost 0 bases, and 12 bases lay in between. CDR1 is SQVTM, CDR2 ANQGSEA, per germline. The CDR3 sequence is CSVPVTGSYNEQFF. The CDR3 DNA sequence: TGCAGCGTCCCCGTGACAGGCTCCTACAATGAGCAGTTCTTC.

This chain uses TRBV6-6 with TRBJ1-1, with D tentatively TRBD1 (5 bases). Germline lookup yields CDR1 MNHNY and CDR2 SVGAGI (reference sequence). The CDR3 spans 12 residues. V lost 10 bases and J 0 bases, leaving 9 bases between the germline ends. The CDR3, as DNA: TGTGCCACCCAGGGAGTGAACACTGAAGCTTTCTTT. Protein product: CATQGVNTEAFF.

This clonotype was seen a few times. The CDR3: CASSLGQDYEQYV. The CDR3, as DNA: TGTGCCAGCAGTTTAGGACAGGACTACGAGCAGTACGTC. V usage is TRBV12-3 or TRBV12-4 and J usage is TRBJ2-7, with D possibly being TRBD1 (6 bases). The CDR3 totals 13 residues. V lost 1 base and J lost 3, with 7 bases in between.

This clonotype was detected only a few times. CDR3 bases: TGTGCCAGCAGCGTGTTCGACAGGACGCCCTATGGCTACACCTTC. This sequence encodes CASSVFDRTPYGYTF. The rearrangement links TRBV9 to TRBJ1-2; perhaps TRBD1 as D (6 bases). Germline loops: CDR1 SGDLS, CDR2 YYNGEE. V lost 2 bases to trimming and J lost 4 bases, with 15 bases between them. The CDR3 has 15 amino acids.

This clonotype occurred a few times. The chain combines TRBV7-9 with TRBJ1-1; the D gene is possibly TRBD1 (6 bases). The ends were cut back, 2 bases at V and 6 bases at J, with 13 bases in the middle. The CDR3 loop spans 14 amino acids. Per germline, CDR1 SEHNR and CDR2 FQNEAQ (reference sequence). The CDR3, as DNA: TGTGCCAGCAGCTTATTGGGGGGCGAGGCTGAAGCTTTCTTT. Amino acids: CASSLLGGEAEAFF.

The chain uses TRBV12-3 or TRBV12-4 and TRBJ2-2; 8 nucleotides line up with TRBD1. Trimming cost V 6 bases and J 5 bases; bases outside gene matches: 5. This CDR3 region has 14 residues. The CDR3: CASRRRTGTGELFF. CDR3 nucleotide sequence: TGTGCCAGCAGACGACGGACAGGGACCGGGGAGCTGTTTTTT.

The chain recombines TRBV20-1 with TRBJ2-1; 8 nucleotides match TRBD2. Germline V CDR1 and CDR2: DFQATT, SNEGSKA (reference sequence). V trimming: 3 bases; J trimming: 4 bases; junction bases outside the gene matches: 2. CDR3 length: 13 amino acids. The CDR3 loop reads CSASPGGYNEQFF. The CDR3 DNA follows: TGCAGTGCTAGTCCGGGGGGGTACAATGAGCAGTTCTTC.

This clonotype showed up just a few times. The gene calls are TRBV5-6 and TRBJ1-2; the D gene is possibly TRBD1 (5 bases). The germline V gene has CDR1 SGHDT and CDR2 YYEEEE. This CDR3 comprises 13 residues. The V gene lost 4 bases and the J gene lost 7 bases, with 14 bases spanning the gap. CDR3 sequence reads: CASSPGGKVGYTF. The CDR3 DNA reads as TGTGCCAGCAGCCCGGGGGGGAAAGTTGGCTACACCTTC.